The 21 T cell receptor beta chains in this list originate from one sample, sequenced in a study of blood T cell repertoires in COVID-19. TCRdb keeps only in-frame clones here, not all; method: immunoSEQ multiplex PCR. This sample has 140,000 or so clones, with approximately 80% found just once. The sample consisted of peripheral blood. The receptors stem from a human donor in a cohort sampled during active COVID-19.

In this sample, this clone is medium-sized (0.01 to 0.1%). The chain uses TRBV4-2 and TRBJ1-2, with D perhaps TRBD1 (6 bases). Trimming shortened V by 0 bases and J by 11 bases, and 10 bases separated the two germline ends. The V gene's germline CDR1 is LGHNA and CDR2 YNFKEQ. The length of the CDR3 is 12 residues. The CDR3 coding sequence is TGTGCCAGCAGCCAAGATTCAGGGGTTTACACCTTC. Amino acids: CASSQDSGVYTF.

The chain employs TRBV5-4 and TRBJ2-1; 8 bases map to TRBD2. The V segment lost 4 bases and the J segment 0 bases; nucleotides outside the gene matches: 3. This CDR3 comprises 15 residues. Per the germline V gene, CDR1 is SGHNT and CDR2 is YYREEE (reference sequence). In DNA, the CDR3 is TGTGCCAGCAGCCCCAGCGGGAGCTCCTACAATGAGCAGTTCTTC. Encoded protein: CASSPSGSSYNEQFF.

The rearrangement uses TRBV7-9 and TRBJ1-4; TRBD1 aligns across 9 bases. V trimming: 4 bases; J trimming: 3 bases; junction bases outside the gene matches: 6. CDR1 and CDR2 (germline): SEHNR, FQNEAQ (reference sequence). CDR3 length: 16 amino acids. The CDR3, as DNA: TGTGCCAGCAGCTCTACCCGACAGGGGGCTAATGAAAAACTGTTTTTT. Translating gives CASSSTRQGANEKLFF.

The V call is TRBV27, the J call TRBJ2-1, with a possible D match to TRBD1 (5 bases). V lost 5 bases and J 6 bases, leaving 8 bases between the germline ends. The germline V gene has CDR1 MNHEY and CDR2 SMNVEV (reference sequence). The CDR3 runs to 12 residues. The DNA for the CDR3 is TGTGCCAGCAGTAAGGGGCTCAATGAGCAGTTCTTC. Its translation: CASSKGLNEQFF.

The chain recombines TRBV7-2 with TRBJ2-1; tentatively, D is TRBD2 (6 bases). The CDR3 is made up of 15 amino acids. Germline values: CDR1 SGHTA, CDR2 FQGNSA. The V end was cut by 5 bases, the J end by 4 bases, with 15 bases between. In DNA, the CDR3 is TGTGCCAGCAGCCGTGGGGACTTGCCGTACAATGAGCAGTTCTTC. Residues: CASSRGDLPYNEQFF. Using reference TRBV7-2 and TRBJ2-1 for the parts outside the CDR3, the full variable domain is GAGVSQSPSNKVTEKGKDVELRCDPISGHTALYWYRQSLGQGLEFLIYFQGNSAPDKSGLPSDRFSAERTGGSVSTLTIQRTQQEDSAVYLCASSRGDLPYNEQFFGPGTRLTVL.

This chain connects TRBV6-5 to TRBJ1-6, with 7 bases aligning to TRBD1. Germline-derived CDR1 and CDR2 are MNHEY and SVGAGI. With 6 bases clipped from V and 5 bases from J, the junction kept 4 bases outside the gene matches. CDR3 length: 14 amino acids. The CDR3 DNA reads TGTGCCAGCAGCCGGGACAGCCATAATTCACCCCTCCACTTT. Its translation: CASSRDSHNSPLHF.

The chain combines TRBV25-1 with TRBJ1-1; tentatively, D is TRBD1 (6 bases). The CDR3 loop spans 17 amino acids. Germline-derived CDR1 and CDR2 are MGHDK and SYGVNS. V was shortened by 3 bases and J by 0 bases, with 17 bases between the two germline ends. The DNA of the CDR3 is TGTGCCAGCAGTGATGGACAGAATCCCCCCTTGAACACTGAAGCTTTCTTT. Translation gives CASSDGQNPPLNTEAFF.

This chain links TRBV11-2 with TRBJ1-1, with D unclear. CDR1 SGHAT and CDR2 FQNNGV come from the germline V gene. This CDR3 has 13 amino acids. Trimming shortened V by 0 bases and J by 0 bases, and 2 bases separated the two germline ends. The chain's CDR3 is CASSLDVNTEAFF. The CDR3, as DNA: TGTGCCAGCAGCTTAGACGTGAACACTGAAGCTTTCTTT.

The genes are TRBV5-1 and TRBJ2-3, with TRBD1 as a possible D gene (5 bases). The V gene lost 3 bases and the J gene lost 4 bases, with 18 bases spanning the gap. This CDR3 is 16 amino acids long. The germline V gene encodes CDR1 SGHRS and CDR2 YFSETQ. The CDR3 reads CASSSTDLWGADTQYF. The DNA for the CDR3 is TGCGCCAGCAGCTCGACGGACCTTTGGGGCGCAGATACGCAGTATTTT.

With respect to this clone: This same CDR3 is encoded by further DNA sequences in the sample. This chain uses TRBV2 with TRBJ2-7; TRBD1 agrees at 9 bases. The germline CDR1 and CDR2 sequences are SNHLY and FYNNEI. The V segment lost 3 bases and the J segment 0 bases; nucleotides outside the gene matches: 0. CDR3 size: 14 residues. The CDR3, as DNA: TGTGCCAGCAGTGAGGACAGGGGCTCCTACGAGCAGTACTTC. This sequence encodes CASSEDRGSYEQYF.

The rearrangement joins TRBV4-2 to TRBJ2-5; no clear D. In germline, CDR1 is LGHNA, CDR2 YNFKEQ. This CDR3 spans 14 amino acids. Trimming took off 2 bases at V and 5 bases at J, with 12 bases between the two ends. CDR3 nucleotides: TGTGCCAGCAGCCAATCCGCGGAATCGGAGACCCAGTACTTC. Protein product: CASSQSAESETQYF.

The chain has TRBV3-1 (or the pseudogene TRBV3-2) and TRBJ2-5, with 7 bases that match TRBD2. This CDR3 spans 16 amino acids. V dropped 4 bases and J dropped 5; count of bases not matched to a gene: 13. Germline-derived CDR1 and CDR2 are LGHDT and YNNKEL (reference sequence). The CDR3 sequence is CASSPMDFPRGETQYF. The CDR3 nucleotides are TGTGCCAGCAGCCCCATGGACTTCCCGCGGGGGGAGACCCAGTACTTC.

The CDR3 sequence is CASSDLTGGNSPLHF. CDR3 bases: TGTGCCAGCAGTGATTTGACCGGGGGTAATTCACCCCTCCACTTT. The V call is TRBV6-1, the J call TRBJ1-6; the D gene is possibly TRBD1 (5 bases). The CDR3 sequence is 15 residues long. CDR1 and CDR2 (germline): MNHNS, SASEGT. Trimming took off 3 bases at V and 6 bases at J, with 12 bases between the two ends.

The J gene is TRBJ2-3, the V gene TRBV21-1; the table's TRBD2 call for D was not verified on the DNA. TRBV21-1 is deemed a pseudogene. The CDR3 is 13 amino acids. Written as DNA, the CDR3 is TGTGCCAGCGGGGGGAGGGGCACAGATACGCAGTATTTT. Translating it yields CASGGRGTDTQYF.

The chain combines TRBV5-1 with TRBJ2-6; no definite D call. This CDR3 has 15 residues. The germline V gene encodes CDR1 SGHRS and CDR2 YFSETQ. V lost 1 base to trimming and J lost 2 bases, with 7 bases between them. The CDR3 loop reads CASSLFTTGANVLTF. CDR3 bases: TGCGCCAGCAGCTTGTTTACAACTGGGGCCAACGTCCTGACTTTC. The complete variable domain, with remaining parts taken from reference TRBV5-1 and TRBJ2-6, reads KAGVTQTPRYLIKTRGQQVTLSCSPISGHRSVSWYQQTPGQGLQFLFEYFSETQRNKGNFPGRFSGRQFSNSRSEMNVSTLELGDSALYLCASSLFTTGANVLTFGAGSRLTVL.

The CDR3 DNA is TGTGCCAGCAGTTTCTTGGTTGGCAACACTGAAGCTTTCTTT. The encoded protein is CASSFLVGNTEAFF. V usage is TRBV28 and J usage is TRBJ1-1, with no clear D. The CDR3 is 14 residues long. Deletions cut 3 bases from V and 2 bases from J, with 10 bases between. Germline CDR1 is MDHEN and CDR2 is SYDVKM.

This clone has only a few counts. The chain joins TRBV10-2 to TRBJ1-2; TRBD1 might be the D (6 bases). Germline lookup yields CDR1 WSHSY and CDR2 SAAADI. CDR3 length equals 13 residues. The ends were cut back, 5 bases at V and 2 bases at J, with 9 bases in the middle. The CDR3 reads CASSLQGNYGYTF. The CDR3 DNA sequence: TGCGCCAGCAGTCTACAGGGAAACTATGGCTACACCTTC.

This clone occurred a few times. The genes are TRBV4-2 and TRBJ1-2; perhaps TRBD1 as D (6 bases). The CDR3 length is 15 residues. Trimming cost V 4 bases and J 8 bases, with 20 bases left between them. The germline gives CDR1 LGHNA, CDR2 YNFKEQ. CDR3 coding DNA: TGTGCCAGCAGCCTCCTACCCCAGGGGCCCGGCGGCTACACCTTC. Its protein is CASSLLPQGPGGYTF.

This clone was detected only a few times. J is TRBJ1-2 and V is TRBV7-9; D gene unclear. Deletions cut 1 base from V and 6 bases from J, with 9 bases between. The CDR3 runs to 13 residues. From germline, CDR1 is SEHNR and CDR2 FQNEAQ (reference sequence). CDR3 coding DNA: TGTGCCAGCAGCTTAGTAGGGAGGGATGGCTACACCTTC. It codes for CASSLVGRDGYTF.

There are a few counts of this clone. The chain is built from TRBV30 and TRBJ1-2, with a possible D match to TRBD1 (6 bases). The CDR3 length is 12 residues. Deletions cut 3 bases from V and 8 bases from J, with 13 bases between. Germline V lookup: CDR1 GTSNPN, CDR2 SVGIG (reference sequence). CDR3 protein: CAWRSGVGGYTF. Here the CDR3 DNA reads TGTGCCTGGAGGTCAGGGGTAGGGGGCTACACCTTC.

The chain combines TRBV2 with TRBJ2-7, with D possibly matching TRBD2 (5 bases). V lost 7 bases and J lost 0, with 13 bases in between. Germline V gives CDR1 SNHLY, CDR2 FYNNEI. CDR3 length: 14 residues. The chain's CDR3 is CASTSTTYSYEQYF. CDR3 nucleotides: TGTGCCAGCACTAGCACTACTTACTCCTACGAGCAGTACTTC. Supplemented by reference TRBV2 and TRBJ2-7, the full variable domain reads EPEVTQTPSHQVTQMGQEVILRCVPISNHLYFYWYRQILGQKVEFLVSFYNNEISEKSEIFDDQFSVERPDGSNFTLKIRSTKLEDSAMYFCASTSTTYSYEQYFGPGTRLTVT.